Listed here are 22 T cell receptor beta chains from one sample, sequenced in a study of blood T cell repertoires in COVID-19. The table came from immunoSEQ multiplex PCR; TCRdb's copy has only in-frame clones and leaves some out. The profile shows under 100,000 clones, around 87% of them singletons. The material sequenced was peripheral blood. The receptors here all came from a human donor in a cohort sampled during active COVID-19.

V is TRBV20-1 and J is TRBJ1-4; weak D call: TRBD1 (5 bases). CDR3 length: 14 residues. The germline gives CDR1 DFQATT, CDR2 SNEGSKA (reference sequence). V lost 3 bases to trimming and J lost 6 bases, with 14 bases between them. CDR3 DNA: TGCAGTGCTAGTGTTCCCGGGGGACATGAAAAACTGTTTTTT. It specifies CSASVPGGHEKLFF.

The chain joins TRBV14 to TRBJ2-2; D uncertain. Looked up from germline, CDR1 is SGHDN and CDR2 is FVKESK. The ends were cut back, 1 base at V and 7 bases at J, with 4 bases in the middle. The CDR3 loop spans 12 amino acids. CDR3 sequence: CASSQVYGELFF. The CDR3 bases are TGTGCCAGCAGCCAAGTCTACGGGGAGCTGTTTTTT.

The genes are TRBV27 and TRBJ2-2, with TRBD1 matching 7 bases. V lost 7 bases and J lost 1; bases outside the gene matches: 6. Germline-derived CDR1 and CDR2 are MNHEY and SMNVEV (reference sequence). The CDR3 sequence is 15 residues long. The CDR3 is CASTHRGQNTGELFF. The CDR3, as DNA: TGTGCCAGCACCCACAGGGGTCAGAACACCGGGGAGCTGTTTTTT.

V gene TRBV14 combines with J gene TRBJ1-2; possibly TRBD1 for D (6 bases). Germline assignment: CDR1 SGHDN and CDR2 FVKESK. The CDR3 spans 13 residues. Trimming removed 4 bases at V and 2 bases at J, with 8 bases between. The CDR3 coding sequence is TGTGCCAGCAGCCTCGGACAGAACTATGGCTACACCTTC. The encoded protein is CASSLGQNYGYTF. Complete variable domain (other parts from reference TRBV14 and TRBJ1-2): EAGVTQFPSHSVIEKGQTVTLRCDPISGHDNLYWYRRVMGKEIKFLLHFVKESKQDESGMPNNRFLAERTGGTYSTLKVQPAELEDSGVYFCASSLGQNYGYTFGSGTRLTVV.

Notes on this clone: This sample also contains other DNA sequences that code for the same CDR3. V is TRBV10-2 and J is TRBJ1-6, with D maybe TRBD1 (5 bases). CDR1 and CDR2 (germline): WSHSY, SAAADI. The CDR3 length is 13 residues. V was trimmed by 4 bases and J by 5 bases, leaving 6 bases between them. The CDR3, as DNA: TGCGCCAGCAGTGGACAGAATAATTCACCCCTCCACTTT. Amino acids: CASSGQNNSPLHF.

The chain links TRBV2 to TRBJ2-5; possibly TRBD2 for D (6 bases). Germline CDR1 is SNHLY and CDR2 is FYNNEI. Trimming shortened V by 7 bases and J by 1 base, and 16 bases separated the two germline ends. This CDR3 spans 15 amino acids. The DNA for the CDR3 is TGTGCCAGCAAATTTAGGCGGGGCACCCAAGAGACCCAGTACTTC. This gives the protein CASKFRRGTQETQYF.

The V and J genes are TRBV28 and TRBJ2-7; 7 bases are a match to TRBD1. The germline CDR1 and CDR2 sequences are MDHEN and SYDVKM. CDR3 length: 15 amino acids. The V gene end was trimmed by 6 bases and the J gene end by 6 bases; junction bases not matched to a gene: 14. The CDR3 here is CASSPRDSLLSEQYF. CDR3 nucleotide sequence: TGTGCCAGCAGCCCAAGGGACAGCTTGCTGTCCGAGCAGTACTTC.

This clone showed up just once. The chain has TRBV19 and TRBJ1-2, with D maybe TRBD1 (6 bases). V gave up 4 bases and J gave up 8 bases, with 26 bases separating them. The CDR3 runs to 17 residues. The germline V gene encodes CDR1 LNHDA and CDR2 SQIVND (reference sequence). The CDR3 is CASSSPGQDDSLRGYTF. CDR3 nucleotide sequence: TGTGCCAGTAGTAGCCCGGGACAAGATGACTCGCTGCGGGGCTACACCTTC. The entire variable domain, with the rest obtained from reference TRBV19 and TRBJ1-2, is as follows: DGGITQSPKYLFRKEGQNVTLSCEQNLNHDAMYWYRQDPGQGLRLIYYSQIVNDFQKGDIAEGYSVSREKKESFPLTVTSAQKNPTAFYLCASSSPGQDDSLRGYTFGSGTRLTVV.

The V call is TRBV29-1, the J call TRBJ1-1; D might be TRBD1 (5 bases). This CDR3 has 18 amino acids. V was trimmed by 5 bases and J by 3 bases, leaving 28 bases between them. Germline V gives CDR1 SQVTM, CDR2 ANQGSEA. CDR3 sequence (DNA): TGCAGCGTTAACCCCCCCTCGGAGGGGCTCAACTTCTACACTGAAGCTTTCTTT. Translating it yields CSVNPPSEGLNFYTEAFF. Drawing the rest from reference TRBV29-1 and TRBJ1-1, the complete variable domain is SAVISQKPSRDICQRGTSLTIQCQVDSQVTMMFWYRQQPGQSLTLIATANQGSEATYESGFVIDKFPISRPNLTFSTLTVSNMSPEDSSIYLCSVNPPSEGLNFYTEAFFGQGTRLTVV.

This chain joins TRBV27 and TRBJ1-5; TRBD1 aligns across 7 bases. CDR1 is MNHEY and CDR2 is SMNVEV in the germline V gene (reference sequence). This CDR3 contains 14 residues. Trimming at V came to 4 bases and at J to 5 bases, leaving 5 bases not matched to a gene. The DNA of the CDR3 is TGTGCCAGCAGTTCTAGTAGGGGGCATCAGCCCCAGCATTTT. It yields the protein CASSSSRGHQPQHF.

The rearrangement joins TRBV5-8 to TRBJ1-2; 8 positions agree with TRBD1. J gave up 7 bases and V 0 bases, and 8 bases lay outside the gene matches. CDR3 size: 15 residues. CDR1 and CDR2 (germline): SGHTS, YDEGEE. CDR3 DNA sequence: TGTGCCAGCAGCTTGGACAGGGGGGCTGGCACTGGCTACACCTTC. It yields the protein CASSLDRGAGTGYTF.

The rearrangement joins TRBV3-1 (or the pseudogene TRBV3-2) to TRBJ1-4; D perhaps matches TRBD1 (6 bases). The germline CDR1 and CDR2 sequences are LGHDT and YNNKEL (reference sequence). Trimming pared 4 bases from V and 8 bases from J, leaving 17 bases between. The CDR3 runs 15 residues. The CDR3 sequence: CASSRTGQGREKLFF. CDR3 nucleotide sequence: TGTGCCAGCAGCCGCACAGGGCAAGGAAGGGAAAAACTGTTTTTT.

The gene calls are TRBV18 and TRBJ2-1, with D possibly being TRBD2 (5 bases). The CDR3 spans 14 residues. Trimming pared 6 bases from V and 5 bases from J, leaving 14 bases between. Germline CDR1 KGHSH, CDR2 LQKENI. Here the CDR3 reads CASSLTLGNNEQFF. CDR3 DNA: TGTGCCAGCTCCCTTACCCTCGGGAACAATGAGCAGTTCTTC. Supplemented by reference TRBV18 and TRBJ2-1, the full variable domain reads NAGVMQNPRHLVRRRGQEARLRCSPMKGHSHVYWYRQLPEEGLKFMVYLQKENIIDESGMPKERFSAEFPKEGPSILRIQQVVRGDSAAYFCASSLTLGNNEQFFGPGTRLTVL.

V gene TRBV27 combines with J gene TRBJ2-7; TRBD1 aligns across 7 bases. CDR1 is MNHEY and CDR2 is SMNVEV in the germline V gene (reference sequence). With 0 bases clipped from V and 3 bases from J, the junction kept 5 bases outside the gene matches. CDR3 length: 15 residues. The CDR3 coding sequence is TGTGCCAGCAGTTTATCCTCCAGGGGGTTCTACGAGCAGTACTTC. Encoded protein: CASSLSSRGFYEQYF.

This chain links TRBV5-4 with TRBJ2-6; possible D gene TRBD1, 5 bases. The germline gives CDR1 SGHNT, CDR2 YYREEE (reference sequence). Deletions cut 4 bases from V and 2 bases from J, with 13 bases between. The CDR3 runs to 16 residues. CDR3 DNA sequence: TGTGCCAGCAGCCTACCAGGGAACCCTGGGGCCAACGTCCTGACTTTC. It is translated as CASSLPGNPGANVLTF. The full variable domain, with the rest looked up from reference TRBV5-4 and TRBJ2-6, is ETGVTQSPTHLIKTRGQQVTLRCSSQSGHNTVSWYQQALGQGPQFIFQYYREEENGRGNFPPRFSGLQFPNYSSELNVNALELDDSALYLCASSLPGNPGANVLTFGAGSRLTVL.

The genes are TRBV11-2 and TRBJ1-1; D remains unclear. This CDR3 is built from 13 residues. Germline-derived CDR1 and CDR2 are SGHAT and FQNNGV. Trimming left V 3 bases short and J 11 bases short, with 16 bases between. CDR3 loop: CASSLDLSRQAFF. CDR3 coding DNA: TGTGCCAGCAGCTTGGATTTATCCAGGCAGGCTTTCTTT.

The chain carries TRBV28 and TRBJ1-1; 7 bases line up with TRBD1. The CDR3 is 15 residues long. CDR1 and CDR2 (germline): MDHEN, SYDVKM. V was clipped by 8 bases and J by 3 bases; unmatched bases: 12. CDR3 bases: TGTGCCAGCGGATTCTCCCAGGGGGGTGACACTGAAGCTTTCTTT. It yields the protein CASGFSQGGDTEAFF.

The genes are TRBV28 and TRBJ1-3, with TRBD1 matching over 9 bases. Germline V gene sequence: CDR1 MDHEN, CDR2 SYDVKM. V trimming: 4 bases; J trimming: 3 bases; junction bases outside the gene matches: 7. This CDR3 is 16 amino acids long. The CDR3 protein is CASSSLRGQGGNTIYF. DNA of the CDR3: TGTGCCAGCAGTTCCCTAAGGGGACAGGGTGGAAACACCATATATTTT. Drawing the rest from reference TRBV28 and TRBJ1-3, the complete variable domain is DVKVTQSSRYLVKRTGEKVFLECVQDMDHENMFWYRQDPGLGLRLIYFSYDVKMKEKGDIPEGYSVSREKKERFSLILESASTNQTSMYLCASSSLRGQGGNTIYFGEGSWLTVV.

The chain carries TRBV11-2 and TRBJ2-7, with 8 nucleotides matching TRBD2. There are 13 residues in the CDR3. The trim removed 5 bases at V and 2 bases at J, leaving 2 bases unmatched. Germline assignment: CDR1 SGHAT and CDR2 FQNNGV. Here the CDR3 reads CASSPGLAYEQYF. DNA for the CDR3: TGTGCCAGCAGCCCGGGACTAGCCTACGAGCAGTACTTC.

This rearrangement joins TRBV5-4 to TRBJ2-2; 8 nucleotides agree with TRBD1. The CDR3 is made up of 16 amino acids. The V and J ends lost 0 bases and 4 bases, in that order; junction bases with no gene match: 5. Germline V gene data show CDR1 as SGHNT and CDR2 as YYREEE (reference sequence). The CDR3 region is CASSLAQGAGTGELFF. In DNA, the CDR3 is TGTGCCAGCAGCTTGGCGCAGGGGGCGGGCACCGGGGAGCTGTTTTTT.

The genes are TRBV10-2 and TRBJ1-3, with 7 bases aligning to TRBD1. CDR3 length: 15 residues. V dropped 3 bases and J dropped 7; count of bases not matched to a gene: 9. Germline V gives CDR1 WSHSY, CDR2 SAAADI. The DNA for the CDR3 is TGCGCCAGCAGTGAAGCCGCGGGACAGACTAACACCATATATTTT. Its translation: CASSEAAGQTNTIYF.

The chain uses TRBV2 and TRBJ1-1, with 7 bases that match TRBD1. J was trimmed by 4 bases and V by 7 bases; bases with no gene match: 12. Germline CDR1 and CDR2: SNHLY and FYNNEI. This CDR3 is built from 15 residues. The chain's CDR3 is CASTSLRGRGTEAFF. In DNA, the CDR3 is TGTGCCAGCACCTCGTTGAGGGGGCGGGGCACTGAAGCTTTCTTT.